The 18 T cell receptor beta chains presented below share a single source sample, sequenced in a study of long-term antiretroviral therapy in people with HIV. Runs used v3.0 of the immunoSEQ assay and were done at survey level. Method: immunoSEQ multiplex PCR; TCRdb's copy keeps in-frame clones and lacks some. This sample carries around 20,000 clones, 76% of them seen once, and the ten largest clones take less than 10%. The starting material was unsorted PBMCs, obtained 0.5 years before starting antiretroviral therapy. Receptors originate from a man in his late teens or twenties with HIV.

As DNA, the CDR3 is TGTGCCAGCAGTTGGGGGATTGACACTGAAGCTTTCTTT. Encoded protein: CASSWGIDTEAFF. The chain combines TRBV6-5 with TRBJ1-1; D is possibly TRBD1 (5 bases). V was clipped by 4 bases and J by 3 bases, with 9 bases between them. The CDR3 is 13 residues long. The germline V gene encodes CDR1 MNHEY and CDR2 SVGAGI.

This sequence joins TRBV27 and TRBJ1-2; D is unclear. Germline V gives CDR1 MNHEY, CDR2 SMNVEV (reference sequence). The CDR3 spans 13 residues. Trimming stripped 4 bases from V and 2 bases from J, with 8 bases between. CDR3 loop: CASSWGGNYGYTF. The CDR3 bases are TGTGCCAGCAGTTGGGGAGGGAACTATGGCTACACCTTC.

The J gene is TRBJ1-2, the V gene TRBV5-1, with D perhaps matching TRBD1 (6 bases). Per germline, CDR1 SGHRS and CDR2 YFSETQ. CDR3 length: 15 residues. V was trimmed by 4 bases and J by 8 bases, leaving 21 bases between them. DNA for the CDR3: TGCGCCAGCAGCACATCCCGGACAGCCGGAACCGGCTACACCTTC. Amino acid sequence: CASSTSRTAGTGYTF.

The chain has TRBV5-4 and TRBJ2-3; 7 nucleotides align to TRBD2. The CDR3 sequence is 15 residues long. J gave up 3 bases and V 2 bases, and 6 bases lay outside the gene matches. Germline-derived CDR1 and CDR2 are SGHNT and YYREEE (reference sequence). The CDR3 protein is CASSFSAGATDTQYF. In DNA form, the CDR3 reads TGTGCCAGCAGCTTCTCCGCGGGAGCTACAGATACGCAGTATTTT.

This clone came up a few times. The chain links TRBV5-5 to TRBJ1-5; TRBD1 matches at 7 bases. CDR1 and CDR2 from the germline V gene are SGHKS and YYEKEE (reference sequence). V was pared by 4 bases and J by 3 bases, with 4 bases of the junction left unmatched. The CDR3 loop spans 14 amino acids. In DNA, the CDR3 is TGTGCCAGCAGCCAGGGGGGCTTCAATCAGCCCCAGCATTTT. Protein: CASSQGGFNQPQHF.

This chain joins TRBV2 and TRBJ1-3, with TRBD1 matching 8 bases. This CDR3 is 14 amino acids long. The V and J ends lost 6 bases and 4 bases, in that order; junction bases with no gene match: 5. CDR1 is SNHLY and CDR2 is FYNNEI in the germline V gene. This chain's CDR3 is CASREDRAGNTIYF. DNA for the CDR3: TGTGCCAGCAGGGAGGACAGGGCCGGAAACACCATATATTTT.

The J gene is TRBJ2-7, the V gene TRBV7-8; possible D gene TRBD2, 5 bases. Germline-derived CDR1 and CDR2 are SGHVS and FQNEAQ. This CDR3 is 13 amino acids long. V lost 1 base and J lost 6, with 10 bases in between. The CDR3 is CASSLGGLSEQYF. The CDR3 bases are TGTGCCAGCAGCTTAGGCGGGTTATCCGAGCAGTACTTC.

The V call is TRBV5-6, the J call TRBJ2-7, with 7 bases that match TRBD2. V lost 4 bases and J lost 2; bases outside the gene matches: 12. The CDR3 spans 16 residues. Germline assignment: CDR1 SGHDT and CDR2 YYEEEE. CDR3 DNA sequence: TGTGCCAGCAGCGTTGCTACTAGCGCCAACCCCTACGAGCAGTACTTC. The encoded protein is CASSVATSANPYEQYF.

The chain carries TRBV7-8 and TRBJ2-1, with 7 bases identical to TRBD2. The germline gives CDR1 SGHVS, CDR2 FQNEAQ. The V gene end was trimmed by 4 bases and the J gene end by 0 bases; junction bases not matched to a gene: 6. This CDR3 spans 16 amino acids. The CDR3 sequence: CASSSPGGSSYNEQFF. CDR3 nucleotide sequence: TGTGCCAGCAGCTCCCCTGGCGGGAGCTCCTACAATGAGCAGTTCTTC.

The V call is TRBV19, the J call TRBJ2-5; D call uncertain. V shed 1 base and J shed 6 bases, with 9 bases lying between them. The germline gives CDR1 LNHDA, CDR2 SQIVND (reference sequence). The CDR3 extends over 13 amino acids. The CDR3: CASSIGPAQTQYF. The CDR3 bases are TGTGCCAGTAGTATAGGGCCCGCGCAGACCCAGTACTTC.

The rearrangement joins TRBV5-1 to TRBJ1-1, with 8 bases lining up with TRBD1. The trim removed 4 bases at V and 2 bases at J, leaving 4 bases unmatched. Germline CDR1 SGHRS, CDR2 YFSETQ. The CDR3 spans 14 residues. CDR3: CASSATGVNTEAFF. Here the CDR3 DNA reads TGCGCCAGCAGCGCGACAGGGGTTAACACTGAAGCTTTCTTT.

This chain joins TRBV13 and TRBJ1-1; D is ambiguous. Germline V gene lookup returns CDR1 PRHDT and CDR2 FYEKMQ (reference sequence). Between the trimmed V and J ends, which lost 4 bases and 0 bases, there was a span of 9 bases. This CDR3 spans 14 amino acids. The CDR3 bases are TGTGCCAGCAGCTCAAGGGAGCTGAACACTGAAGCTTTCTTT. It codes for CASSSRELNTEAFF.

This clone was seen a single time. The chain has TRBV14 and TRBJ2-7; weak D call: TRBD1 (6 bases). The CDR3 is 13 amino acids. V was shortened by 5 bases and J by 6 bases, with 14 bases between the two germline ends. CDR1 SGHDN and CDR2 FVKESK come from the germline V gene. For the CDR3, the DNA is TGTGCCAGCAGCTTCCACAGGGTTGGCGAGCAGTACTTC. It translates to CASSFHRVGEQYF.

In its sample, this clone was seen a few times. The chain couples TRBV9 to TRBJ2-2, with a tentative D call TRBD2 (6 bases). The CDR3 has 17 residues. Trimming took 3 bases from V and 0 from J, leaving 15 bases between them. Germline V gene sequence: CDR1 SGDLS, CDR2 YYNGEE. CDR3 bases: TGTGCCAGCAGCGACCTATTAGCGGCAGCGAACACCGGGGAGCTGTTTTTT. It yields the protein CASSDLLAAANTGELFF. Complete variable domain (other parts from reference TRBV9 and TRBJ2-2): DSGVTQTPKHLITATGQRVTLRCSPRSGDLSVYWYQQSLDQGLQFLIQYYNGEERAKGNILERFSAQQFPDLHSELNLSSLELGDSALYFCASSDLLAAANTGELFFGEGSRLTVL.

The chain carries TRBV11-3 and TRBJ2-2; D may be TRBD2 (5 bases). From germline, CDR1 is SGHNT and CDR2 YENEEA. Trimming pared 4 bases from V and 6 bases from J, leaving 9 bases between. CDR3 size: 13 residues. DNA of the CDR3: TGTGCCAGCAGCTCTACTAGATCCGGGGAGCTGTTTTTT. Its translation is CASSSTRSGELFF. Together with reference TRBV11-3 and TRBJ2-2, the CDR3 gives the full variable domain: EAGVVQSPRYKIIEKKQPVAFWCNPISGHNTLYWYLQNLGQGPELLIRYENEEAVDDSQLPKDRFSAERLKGVDSTLKIQPAELGDSAVYLCASSSTRSGELFFGEGSRLTVL.

In its sample, this clone was seen once. The V call is TRBV9, the J call TRBJ2-3; 15 bases are a match to TRBD2. There are 19 residues in the CDR3. V shed 3 bases, J shed 0 bases, and the junction held 8 bases outside the gene matches. Germline assignment: CDR1 SGDLS and CDR2 YYNGEE. The CDR3 region has the DNA TGTGCCAGCAGCGCCTCCGGGACTAGCGGGAGGACTAGCACAGATACGCAGTATTTT. Translating gives CASSASGTSGRTSTDTQYF.

The chain carries TRBV5-8 and TRBJ2-7; 8 bases fit TRBD2. The CDR3 covers 17 residues. V was clipped by 4 bases and J by 3 bases; unmatched bases: 15. CDR1 and CDR2 (germline): SGHTS, YDEGEE. The CDR3 protein is CASSLNARREGFYEQYF. The DNA for the CDR3 is TGTGCCAGCAGCCTGAACGCCCGTCGGGAGGGATTCTACGAGCAGTACTTC.

This clone was detected only a few times. The V call is TRBV11-2, the J call TRBJ2-7, with D possibly TRBD1 on 6 matching bases. The CDR3 totals 14 residues. V lost 0 bases and J 3 bases, leaving 9 bases between the germline ends. The V gene's germline CDR1 is SGHAT and CDR2 FQNNGV. The CDR3 region has the DNA TGTGCCAGCAGCTTAGAAGCAGGGGTCTACGAGCAGTACTTC. It specifies CASSLEAGVYEQYF.